The 4 T cell receptor beta chains given below trace back to one sample, sequenced in a study of T cell responses to AZD1222 COVID-19 vaccine. Repertoires were generated with immunoSEQ multiplex PCR, while TCRdb's copy carries only in-frame clones and drops some. The sample has 84,000 or so clones, about nine tenths seen once. The material was peripheral blood, obtained on day 0 of AZD1222 vaccination. The receptors here all came from an adult in good health.

This clone was observed a single time. The J gene is TRBJ2-5, the V gene TRBV19; 7 nucleotides match TRBD2. The CDR3 has 13 residues. V trimming: 3 bases; J trimming: 3 bases; junction bases outside the gene matches: 1. The germline CDR1 and CDR2 sequences are LNHDA and SQIVND (reference sequence). The CDR3 here is CASSISGEETQYF. DNA of the CDR3: TGTGCCAGTAGTATCAGCGGGGAAGAGACCCAGTACTTC. Drawing the rest from reference TRBV19 and TRBJ2-5, the complete variable domain is DGGITQSPKYLFRKEGQNVTLSCEQNLNHDAMYWYRQDPGQGLRLIYYSQIVNDFQKGDIAEGYSVSREKKESFPLTVTSAQKNPTAFYLCASSISGEETQYFGPGTRLLVL.

The V call is TRBV28, the J call TRBJ1-2; no clear D. Germline CDR1 is MDHEN and CDR2 is SYDVKM. This CDR3 has 13 amino acids. V was pared by 6 bases and J by 4 bases, with 12 bases between. CDR3 sequence (DNA): TGTGCCAGCAGCCCCCCCCTTGGCTATGGCTACACCTTC. Residues: CASSPPLGYGYTF.

The chain recombines TRBV3-1 (or the pseudogene TRBV3-2) with TRBJ2-5; 9 nucleotides agree with TRBD2. V gave up 4 bases and J gave up 4 bases; unmatched junction bases: 10. There are 16 residues in the CDR3. Germline lookup yields CDR1 LGHDT and CDR2 YNNKEL (reference sequence). In DNA, the CDR3 is TGTGCCAGCAGCCTCCGTAGTAGCGGGAGTGGAGAGACCCAGTACTTC. As protein: CASSLRSSGSGETQYF.

The chain links TRBV2 to TRBJ1-3; possibly TRBD1 for D (5 bases). V was cut by 3 bases and J by 4 bases, with 13 bases left in between. The CDR3 spans 15 residues. The germline V gene has CDR1 SNHLY and CDR2 FYNNEI. The CDR3 sequence is CASSEDGGSGNTIYF. The CDR3 nucleotides read TGTGCCAGCAGTGAGGATGGGGGGAGCGGAAACACCATATATTTT.